The rows below give T cell receptor beta chains drawn from one sample of a study of T cell changes during pregnancy in multiple sclerosis. The data were produced by immunoSEQ multiplex PCR, yet TCRdb's version contains in-frame clones alone and is incomplete. The repertoire consists of around 35,000 clones, with around 90% occurring once and the leading ten covering 0.4% to 0.5%. Specimen: CD4+ T cells from peripheral blood mononuclear cells, collected after pregnancy. These receptor sequences come from a female donor with multiple sclerosis, enrolled in a pregnancy study. CDR3s leave out the opening cysteine and the closing phenylalanine or tryptophan. Each record gives: J gene, V gene, CDR3 protein.

J: TRBJ1-2; V: TRBV7-9; CDR3: ASSLRGAVGYGYT
J: TRBJ2-7; V: TRBV11-2; CDR3: ASSPWTSGGAGEQY
J: TRBJ2-5; V: TRBV6-5; CDR3: ASRGLAGGQETQY
J: TRBJ2-5; V: TRBV18; CDR3: ASSPPRQGTGTQY
J: TRBJ2-7; V: TRBV19; CDR3: ASSPWTGNEQY
J: TRBJ2-1; V: TRBV28; CDR3: ASSLWAGGNFNEQF
J: TRBJ2-7; V: TRBV4-1; CDR3: ASSQDRDYEQY
J: TRBJ2-7; V: TRBV10-1; CDR3: ASSVDTEENEQY
J: TRBJ2-2; V: TRBV7-3; CDR3: ASSLSRANTGELF
J: TRBJ2-1; V: TRBV27; CDR3: ASSLRTSGVHEQF
J: TRBJ2-1; V: TRBV6-4; CDR3: ASSDSELAAYNEQF
J: TRBJ2-5; V: TRBV9; CDR3: ASSVGGSQETQY
J: TRBJ2-5; V: TRBV7-9; CDR3: ASSFAGQGIRQETQY
J: TRBJ2-1; V: TRBV4-1; CDR3: ASSHSFGGLANLYNEQF
J: TRBJ2-1; V: TRBV5-8; CDR3: ASSRHGGTGNNEQF
J: TRBJ2-3; V: TRBV18; CDR3: ASSPPGVSRSTDTQY
J: TRBJ2-7; V: TRBV10-3; CDR3: AIRNGLAVYEQY
J: TRBJ2-3; V: TRBV4-3; CDR3: ASSQAQATDTQY
J: TRBJ2-1; V: TRBV5-4; CDR3: ASSLGGSNEQF
J: TRBJ2-7; V: TRBV11-2; CDR3: ASSSFSAYEQY
J: TRBJ1-2; V: TRBV7-8; CDR3: ASSLAGANYGYT
J: TRBJ1-1; V: TRBV29-1; CDR3: SVVGQGVRTEAF
J: TRBJ2-4; V: TRBV4-2; CDR3: ASSQASRQVTDIQY
J: TRBJ2-3; V: TRBV19; CDR3: ASSPTTNTDTQY
J: TRBJ2-5; V: TRBV18; CDR3: ASSPGRRETQY
J: TRBJ2-1; V: TRBV7-8; CDR3: ASSSRTSSDEQF
J: TRBJ1-1; V: TRBV5-1; CDR3: ASSFGPEAF
J: TRBJ2-7; V: TRBV28; CDR3: ASSLPGLGSYEQY
J: TRBJ1-2; V: TRBV6-1; CDR3: ASTHTSYGYT
J: TRBJ2-3; V: TRBV29-1; CDR3: SVREAFTDTQY
J: TRBJ1-6; V: TRBV9; CDR3: ASSEGTGSNSPLH
J: TRBJ2-3; V: TRBV18; CDR3: ASSPRTGEDTQY
J: TRBJ2-2; V: TRBV5-5; CDR3: ASSLAGELF
J: TRBJ1-2; V: TRBV19; CDR3: ASRDHGQGRNGYT
J: TRBJ1-5; V: TRBV28; CDR3: ASSQQGPFNQPQH
J: TRBJ2-7; V: TRBV7-8; CDR3: ASSFQGYEQY
J: TRBJ1-2; V: TRBV19; CDR3: ASSIADRDYGYT
J: TRBJ2-2; V: TRBV5-1; CDR3: ASSLTRDTGELF
J: TRBJ1-6; V: TRBV6-1; CDR3: ASSEVAADWGSPLH
J: TRBJ2-2; V: TRBV5-1; CDR3: ASSSLPGTGELF
J: TRBJ1-3; V: TRBV7-9; CDR3: ASSFRGDGNTIY
J: TRBJ1-2; V: TRBV5-1; CDR3: ASSFGTGKDYGYT
J: TRBJ2-2; V: TRBV28; CDR3: ASSLWDRGPGELF
J: TRBJ2-7; V: TRBV19; CDR3: ASSIQGQGVSEQY
J: TRBJ2-5; V: TRBV2; CDR3: ASSGGQGGILETQY
J: TRBJ2-5; V: TRBV5-4; CDR3: ASSKLAGGPETQY
J: TRBJ2-3; V: TRBV19; CDR3: ASSIRTPGGADTQY
J: TRBJ2-6; V: TRBV12-5; CDR3: ASGFDRGAGANVLT
J: TRBJ2-5; V: TRBV6-1; CDR3: ASTAGGPQETQY
J: TRBJ1-1; V: TRBV27; CDR3: ASSLRQGNTEAF
J: TRBJ2-5; V: TRBV5-4; CDR3: ASSLRLAGGAETQY
J: TRBJ2-2; V: TRBV5-4; CDR3: ASSRDSMNTGELF
J: TRBJ2-7; V: TRBV19; CDR3: ASSIGGNLDEQY
J: TRBJ1-5; V: TRBV28; CDR3: ASTLGGNFNQPQH
J: TRBJ1-1; V: TRBV7-3; CDR3: ASSLTGDGGAF